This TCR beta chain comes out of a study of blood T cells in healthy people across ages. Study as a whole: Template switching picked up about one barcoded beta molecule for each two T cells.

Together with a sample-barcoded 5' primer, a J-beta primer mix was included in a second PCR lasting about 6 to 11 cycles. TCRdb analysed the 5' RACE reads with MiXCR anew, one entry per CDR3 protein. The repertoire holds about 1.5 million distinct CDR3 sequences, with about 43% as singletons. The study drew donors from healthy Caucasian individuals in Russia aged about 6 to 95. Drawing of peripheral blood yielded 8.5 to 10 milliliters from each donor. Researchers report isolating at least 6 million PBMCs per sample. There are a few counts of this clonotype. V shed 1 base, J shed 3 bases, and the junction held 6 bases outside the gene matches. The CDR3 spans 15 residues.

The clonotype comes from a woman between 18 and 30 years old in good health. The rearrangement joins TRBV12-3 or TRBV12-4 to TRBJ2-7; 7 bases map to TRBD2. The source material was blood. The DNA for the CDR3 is TGTGCCAGCAGTTTAGAGGGGCTAGCGGTCTACGAGCAGTACTTC. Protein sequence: CASSLEGLAVYEQYF.